A selection of T cell receptor beta chains follows, all from one sample in a study of identical twins. Each CDR3 protein is one row after TCRdb ran MiXCR on the 5' RACE reads. The sample lists over 250,000 distinct CDR3 sequences, just under 9.5% occurring once. This same sample was also part of a study on yellow fever vaccine responses in identical twins.

Source material: CD8+ T cells sorted from blood. All receptors come from a young woman in good health. Each CDR3 is given with its conserved first and last residue. Each record gives: clone size, CDR3 length, V gene, D gene, J gene, CDR3 protein, CDR3 DNA. The D gene is left open where the match is weak. Clone size is not always given. Where it is, it says once, few, many or a class for expanded clones.

>NA|15|TRBV20-1|NA|TRBJ2-2
CSARVGQLKTGELFF
TGCAGTGCTAGGGTAGGACAGCTGAAAACCGGGGAGCTGTTTTTT
>few|15|TRBV6-5|TRBD1|TRBJ1-1
CASSFSQGENTEAFF
TGTGCCAGCAGTTTTAGTCAGGGGGAGAACACTGAAGCTTTCTTT
>NA|15|TRBV10-3|NA|TRBJ1-6
CAISEPGVGYSPLHF
TGTGCCATCAGTGAGCCAGGGGTCGGGTATTCACCCCTCCACTTT
>many|15|TRBV6-5|NA|TRBJ1-1
CASSYGWGPATEAFF
TGTGCCAGCAGTTACGGTTGGGGGCCTGCCACTGAAGCTTTCTTT
>few|17|TRBV24-1|TRBD2|TRBJ2-7
CATSDSTDGTKSYEQYF
TGTGCCACCAGTGATTCTACCGACGGGACTAAGTCCTACGAGCAGTACTTC
>many|11|TRBV6-2/TRBV6-3|NA|TRBJ2-7
CASSYVYEQYF
TGTGCCAGCAGTTACGTCTACGAGCAGTACTTC
>many|14|TRBV7-2|NA|TRBJ2-3
CASSLIAVTDTQYF
TGTGCCAGCAGCTTAATCGCGGTTACAGATACGCAGTATTTT
>few|16|TRBV29-1|NA|TRBJ2-5
CSVEPSTDEDMETQYF
TGCAGCGTTGAACCCTCAACAGATGAGGACATGGAGACCCAGTACTTC
>many|15|TRBV6-2/TRBV6-3|TRBD2|TRBJ2-3
CASSNGAGESDTQYF
TGTGCCAGCAGTAACGGAGCGGGAGAGTCAGATACGCAGTATTTT
>few|13|TRBV7-9|TRBD1|TRBJ2-5
CATRDRQKETQYF
TGTGCCACAAGGGACAGGCAAAAAGAGACCCAGTACTTC
>few|13|TRBV6-4|NA|TRBJ2-1
CASSDSRYNEQFF
TGTGCCAGCAGTGATTCCCGCTACAATGAGCAGTTCTTC
>NA|13|TRBV19|NA|TRBJ2-7
CASSPGYFSEQYF
TGTGCCAGTTCACCAGGGTATTTTAGTGAGCAGTACTTC
>NA|16|TRBV5-6|NA|TRBJ2-5
CASSLDAGRYIETQYF
TGTGCCAGCAGCTTGGATGCTGGCAGGTATATAGAGACCCAGTACTTC
>NA|17|TRBV7-9|NA|TRBJ2-3
CASSLINPEDGTDTQYF
TGTGCCAGCAGCTTAATTAATCCAGAGGATGGTACAGATACGCAGTATTTT
>many|15|TRBV28|TRBD2|TRBJ2-7
CASSSGTSASYEQYF
TGTGCCAGCAGTTCCGGGACTAGCGCCTCCTACGAGCAGTACTTC
>NA|15|TRBV19|NA|TRBJ2-7
CASSTLGQSSYEQYF
TGTGCCAGTAGTACCCTCGGACAGAGCTCCTACGAGCAGTACTTC
>few|16|TRBV10-3|NA|TRBJ2-7
CAISPETGPLSYEQYF
TGTGCCATCAGCCCCGAGACAGGCCCCTTGTCCTACGAGCAGTACTTC
>many|15|TRBV12-3/TRBV12-4|TRBD1|TRBJ2-5
CASSFRQGELETQYF
TGTGCCAGCAGTTTCAGGCAGGGGGAATTAGAGACCCAGTACTTC
>NA|12|TRBV28|NA|TRBJ2-7
CASSSTGNEQYF
TGTGCCAGCAGTTCCACAGGAAACGAGCAGTACTTC
>many|12|TRBV5-6|NA|TRBJ1-1
CASSLPETGLTF
TGTGCCAGCAGCTTGCCCGAGACAGGCTTAACCTTT
>NA|12|TRBV12-3/TRBV12-4|NA|TRBJ2-7
CASSFGGHEQYF
TGTGCCAGCAGTTTTGGTGGCCACGAGCAGTACTTC
>many|16|TRBV2|NA|TRBJ2-7
CASSESAAGYPYEQYF
TGTGCCAGCAGTGAATCCGCTGCGGGCTACCCCTACGAGCAGTACTTC
>NA|11|TRBV4-3|NA|TRBJ2-5
CANGVGGTQYF
TGCGCCAACGGGGTGGGGGGGACCCAGTACTTC
>many|15|TRBV29-1|TRBD2|TRBJ2-4
CSVELAGAWENIQYF
TGCAGCGTTGAACTAGCGGGGGCTTGGGAAAACATTCAGTACTTC
>NA|13|TRBV7-9|NA|TRBJ2-2
CASSIILTGELFF
TGTGCCAGCAGCATTATTCTTACCGGGGAGCTGTTTTTT
>NA|16|TRBV7-3|NA|TRBJ2-2
CASSLILATNTGELFF
TGTGCCAGCAGCTTAATTCTAGCGACGAACACCGGGGAGCTGTTTTTT
>many|14|TRBV4-1|TRBD1|TRBJ2-7
CASSQGQGAREQYF
TGCGCCAGCAGCCAAGGGCAGGGGGCGCGGGAGCAGTACTTC
>many|15|TRBV28|TRBD2|TRBJ2-3
CASSLWRGSTDTQYF
TGTGCCAGCAGTTTATGGCGGGGGAGCACAGATACGCAGTATTTT
>many|14|TRBV20-1|TRBD2|TRBJ2-1
CSSKREGASDEQFF
TGCAGTTCTAAGCGGGAGGGCGCGAGCGATGAGCAGTTCTTC
>many|16|TRBV27|TRBD1|TRBJ2-7
CASSRTTGTGFYEQYF
TGTGCCAGCAGTAGAACCACCGGGACAGGGTTCTACGAGCAGTACTTC
>few|14|TRBV27|TRBD1|TRBJ2-7
CASSLHGQGYEQYF
TGTGCCAGCAGTTTACATGGACAGGGCTACGAGCAGTACTTC
>many|15|TRBV5-1|TRBD1|TRBJ2-1
CASSLVGGFSDEQFF
TGCGCCAGCAGCTTGGTAGGGGGCTTTAGTGATGAGCAGTTCTTC
>NA|16|TRBV4-1|NA|TRBJ2-6
CASSVFGLSGANVLTF
TGCGCCAGCAGCGTATTCGGGCTCTCTGGGGCCAACGTCCTGACTTTC
>NA|11|TRBV29-1|TRBD1|TRBJ2-7
CSVLTGKEQYF
TGCAGCGTTTTGACAGGGAAGGAGCAGTACTTC
>few|14|TRBV29-1|TRBD2|TRBJ2-1
CSVETRPGGNEQFF
TGCAGCGTTGAAACCCGGCCGGGGGGCAATGAGCAGTTCTTC
>few|16|TRBV6-5|TRBD2|TRBJ2-5
CASSYGAASGEETQYF
TGTGCCAGCAGTTACGGGGCTGCTAGCGGGGAAGAGACCCAGTACTTC
>many|13|TRBV29-1|NA|TRBJ1-2
CSVELGVDYGYTF
TGCAGCGTTGAGCTGGGGGTGGACTATGGCTACACCTTC
>NA|16|TRBV11-2|NA|TRBJ1-2
CASSLGGRGRVDGYTF
TGTGCCAGCAGCTTAGGAGGCAGGGGACGTGTCGATGGCTACACCTTC
>many|18|TRBV20-1|TRBD2|TRBJ2-3
CSARDPKGSGRGTDTQYF
TGCAGTGCTAGAGACCCCAAGGGGTCGGGGAGGGGCACAGATACGCAGTATTTT
>NA|13|TRBV27|TRBD2|TRBJ2-1
CASTIGVSGEQFF
TGTGCCAGCACCATTGGGGTTAGCGGGGAGCAGTTCTTC
>NA|14|TRBV29-1|TRBD2|TRBJ2-2
CSAQPWGGTGELFF
TGCAGCGCCCAGCCCTGGGGGGGCACCGGGGAGCTGTTTTTT
>NA|16|TRBV3-1|NA|TRBJ2-7
CASSQVSSDSSYEQYF
TGTGCCAGCAGCCAAGTTTCTTCGGACAGCTCCTACGAGCAGTACTTC
>NA|15|TRBV19|NA|TRBJ2-1
CASSIGQNPYNEQFF
TGTGCCAGTAGTATCGGGCAGAATCCGTACAATGAGCAGTTCTTC
>many|13|TRBV7-2|NA|TRBJ2-1
CASRPNSYNEQFF
TGTGCCAGCAGACCCAATAGTTACAATGAGCAGTTCTTC
>few|13|TRBV29-1|TRBD2|TRBJ2-7
CSIGLAGTYEQYF
TGCAGCATCGGACTAGCGGGAACCTACGAGCAGTACTTC
>NA|15|TRBV2|NA|TRBJ1-5
CASSESTLLNQPQHF
TGTGCCAGCAGTGAAAGTACACTTCTCAATCAGCCCCAGCATTTT
>NA|14|TRBV28|TRBD2|TRBJ2-1
CALRGTSGYNEQFF
TGTGCCTTAAGGGGGACTAGCGGTTACAATGAGCAGTTCTTC
>many|17|TRBV4-3|TRBD2|TRBJ2-1
CASSQDRGLAGYNEQFF
TGCGCCAGCAGCCAAGATCGGGGACTAGCGGGCTACAATGAGCAGTTCTTC
>NA|13|TRBV4-2|TRBD1|TRBJ2-1
CASRETGGDEQFF
TGTGCCAGCAGAGAGACAGGGGGTGATGAGCAGTTCTTC
>NA|15|TRBV3-1|NA|TRBJ2-7
CASSQFRGYSYEQYF
TGTGCCAGCAGCCAGTTCCGTGGATACTCCTACGAGCAGTACTTC
>many|16|TRBV14|TRBD1|TRBJ2-5
CASSQPTGGLVETQYF
TGTGCCAGCAGCCAACCTACAGGGGGCCTTGTAGAGACCCAGTACTTC
>many|15|TRBV7-9|NA|TRBJ2-1
CASRSGPADYNEQFF
TGTGCCAGCAGATCCGGCCCCGCGGACTACAATGAGCAGTTCTTC
>many|15|TRBV11-2|TRBD2|TRBJ2-7
CASSLKRGPAYEQYF
TGTGCCAGCAGCTTAAAGCGGGGGCCCGCCTACGAGCAGTACTTC
>NA|13|TRBV19|NA|TRBJ2-7
CASSTAGAYEQYF
TGTGCCAGTAGTACAGCAGGAGCCTACGAGCAGTACTTC
>many|14|TRBV7-9|NA|TRBJ1-1
CASNPGYSNTEAFF
TGTGCCAGCAACCCAGGGTACTCGAACACTGAAGCTTTCTTT